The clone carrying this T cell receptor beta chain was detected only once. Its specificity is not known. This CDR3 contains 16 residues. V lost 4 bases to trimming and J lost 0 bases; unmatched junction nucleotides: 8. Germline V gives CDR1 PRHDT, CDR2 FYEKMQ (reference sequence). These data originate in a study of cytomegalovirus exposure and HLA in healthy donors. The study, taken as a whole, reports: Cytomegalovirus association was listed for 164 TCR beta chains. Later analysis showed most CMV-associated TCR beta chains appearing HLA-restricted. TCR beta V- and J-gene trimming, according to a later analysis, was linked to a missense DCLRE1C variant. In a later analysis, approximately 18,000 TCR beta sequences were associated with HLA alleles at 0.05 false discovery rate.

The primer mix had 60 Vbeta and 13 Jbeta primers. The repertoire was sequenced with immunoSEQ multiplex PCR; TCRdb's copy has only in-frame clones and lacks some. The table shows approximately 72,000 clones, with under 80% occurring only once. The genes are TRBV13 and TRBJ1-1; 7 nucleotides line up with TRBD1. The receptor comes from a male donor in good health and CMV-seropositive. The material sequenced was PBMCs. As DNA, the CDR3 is TGTGCCAGCAGCTCAGAGAGGGGGCTGATGAACACTGAAGCTTTCTTT. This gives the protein CASSSERGLMNTEAFF.